This is a list of T cell receptor beta chains from one sample in a study of OX40 agonist ivuxolimab in advanced cancers. Assay used: immunoSEQ multiplex PCR; TCRdb lists only in-frame clones, some missing. The profile shows about 98,000 clones, around 88% of them singletons. Source: CD4+ or CD8+ T cells sorted from blood, taken in a trial of the OX40 agonist ivuxolimab. The receptors stem from an adult with an advanced solid tumor such as melanoma, head and neck, liver or kidney cancer. Both conserved end residues are part of each CDR3. The order of the fields is CDR3 length, D gene, V gene, clone size, J gene, CDR3 protein, CDR3 DNA. The D gene is left open where the match is weak. Clone size is shown for a subset of rows, as once, few, many or a class of expanded clone.

13	.	TRBV5-1	.	TRBJ2-2	CASRRTVTGELFF	TGCGCCAGCAGGAGGACGGTCACCGGGGAGCTGTTTTTT
15	.	TRBV6-5	.	TRBJ1-2	CASSYSQGGAPGYTF	TGTGCCAGCAGTTACTCCCAGGGTGGGGCGCCTGGCTACACCTTC
15	TRBD1	TRBV5-6	.	TRBJ2-7	CASIRSGGAIYEQYF	TGTGCCAGCATCCGTTCAGGGGGCGCAATCTACGAGCAGTACTTC
15	.	TRBV5-8	.	TRBJ1-4	CASSLWTATNEKLFF	TGTGCCAGCAGCTTGTGGACAGCAACTAATGAAAAACTGTTTTTT
14	.	TRBV7-9	.	TRBJ1-4	CASSLERETEKLFF	TGTGCCAGCAGCTTAGAGAGGGAAACTGAAAAACTGTTTTTT
17	TRBD2	TRBV5-1	.	TRBJ2-3	CASMGLAGDPSTDTQYF	TGCGCCAGCATGGGACTAGCGGGGGATCCTAGCACAGATACGCAGTATTTT
14	TRBD1	TRBV5-1	.	TRBJ2-7	CASSLVGQGYEQYF	TGCGCCAGCAGCTTGGTCGGACAGGGTTACGAGCAGTACTTC
12	.	TRBV2	.	TRBJ2-7	CASSPPSYEQYF	TGTGCCAGCAGTCCCCCCAGCTACGAGCAGTACTTC
14	.	TRBV7-3	.	TRBJ2-3	CASSLQSSTDTQYF	TGTGCCAGCAGCTTGCAGAGTAGCACAGATACGCAGTATTTT
15	TRBD1	TRBV7-6	.	TRBJ2-5	CASSLRTGVQETQYF	TGTGCCAGCAGCTTAAGGACAGGGGTTCAAGAGACCCAGTACTTC
12	.	TRBV14	.	TRBJ2-3	CASSPTADTQYF	TGTGCCAGCAGTCCTACGGCGGATACGCAGTATTTT
12	.	TRBV10-3	.	TRBJ1-1	CATLEVNTEAFF	TGTGCCACCCTGGAGGTGAACACTGAAGCTTTCTTT
14	.	TRBV6-5	.	TRBJ1-1	CASLSPGAQTEAFF	TGTGCCAGCCTCTCACCGGGGGCTCAGACTGAAGCTTTCTTT
13	.	TRBV18	.	TRBJ2-1	CASSPRPGPEQFF	TGTGCCAGCTCACCACGACCGGGGCCCGAGCAGTTCTTC
13	.	TRBV2	few	TRBJ2-2	CASTRDPGGELFF	TGTGCCAGCACCCGGGACCCCGGTGGGGAGCTGTTTTTT
16	.	TRBV9	.	TRBJ2-1	CASSGRLVGEYNEQFF	TGTGCCAGCAGCGGACGACTAGTGGGGGAGTACAATGAGCAGTTCTTC
12	.	TRBV10-1	.	TRBJ1-1	CASGDMNTEAFF	TGCGCCAGCGGAGACATGAACACTGAAGCTTTCTTT
14	TRBD1	TRBV27	.	TRBJ2-7	CASSLRTGGYEQYF	TGTGCCAGCAGTTTACGTACAGGGGGCTACGAGCAGTACTTC
13	.	TRBV28	.	TRBJ1-4	CASRTGTTEKLFF	TGTGCCAGCAGAACCGGGACAACCGAAAAACTGTTTTTT
13	.	TRBV27	.	TRBJ2-5	CASSQNLGETQYF	TGTGCCAGCAGTCAAAACTTAGGAGAGACCCAGTACTTC
15	.	TRBV4-1	.	TRBJ2-7	CASSRLVGGAGEQYF	TGCGCCAGCAGCCGCCTAGTGGGGGGGGCCGGCGAGCAGTACTTC
13	.	TRBV19	.	TRBJ2-5	CASSIVVQETQYF	TGTGCCAGTAGTATAGTAGTCCAAGAGACCCAGTACTTC
14	.	TRBV7-8	.	TRBJ2-3	CASSLGTAADTQYF	TGTGCCAGCAGCTTAGGGACAGCGGCGGATACGCAGTATTTT
14	.	TRBV5-1	.	TRBJ1-4	CASSLRGTNEKLFF	TGCGCCAGCAGCTTGAGGGGGACTAATGAAAAACTGTTTTTT
13	.	TRBV6-5	.	TRBJ1-1	CASSSPQVFEAFF	TGTGCCAGCAGTTCCCCCCAGGTATTTGAAGCTTTCTTT
12	.	TRBV6-1	.	TRBJ1-2	CASRLSNYGYTF	TGTGCCAGTAGACTGTCGAACTATGGCTACACCTTC
19	.	TRBV28	once	TRBJ1-5	CASRPTGTNPHYSNQPQHF	TGTGCCAGCAGACCCACAGGGACCAACCCCCATTATAGCAATCAGCCCCAGCATTTT
14	.	TRBV4-1	.	TRBJ2-5	CASSQGEAVETQYF	TGCGCCAGCAGCCAAGGAGAGGCGGTGGAGACCCAGTACTTC
15	.	TRBV5-5	.	TRBJ2-3	CASSGSGSLADTQYF	TGTGCCAGCAGCGGCTCGGGATCCCTGGCAGATACGCAGTATTTT
14	.	TRBV6-5	.	TRBJ1-5	CASSPGGWNQPQHF	TGTGCCAGCAGTCCCGGTGGCTGGAACCAGCCCCAGCATTTT
15	.	TRBV27	few	TRBJ1-2	CASSRDSRTNYGYTF	TGTGCCAGCAGCCGGGACTCCCGAACCAACTATGGCTACACCTTC
11	.	TRBV28	.	TRBJ2-3	CASTDYDTQYF	TGTGCCAGCACCGACTATGATACGCAGTATTTT
13	.	TRBV2	.	TRBJ2-2	CASSTDLTGELFF	TGTGCCAGCAGTACCGACCTCACCGGGGAGCTGTTTTTT
13	.	TRBV4-2	.	TRBJ2-2	CASSQGNTGELFF	TGTGCCAGCAGCCAAGGAAACACCGGGGAGCTGTTTTTT
13	.	TRBV7-9	once	TRBJ1-1	CASSPQGNTEAFF	TGTGCCAGCAGCCCTCAAGGGAACACTGAAGCTTTCTTT
15	.	TRBV5-4	.	TRBJ2-3	CASSPLTSGFDTQYF	TGTGCCAGCAGCCCCCTGACTAGTGGGTTTGATACGCAGTATTTT
15	.	TRBV5-5	.	TRBJ1-5	CASSVQGTSNQPQHF	TGTGCCAGCAGCGTGCAAGGGACGAGCAATCAGCCCCAGCATTTT
15	.	TRBV19	few	TRBJ1-4	CASSASYATNEKLFF	TGTGCCAGTAGTGCTTCATACGCAACTAATGAAAAACTGTTTTTT
13	.	TRBV12-2	.	TRBJ2-5	CASRSRDLETQYF	TGTGCAAGTCGCTCCCGGGACTTGGAGACCCAGTACTTC
14	.	TRBV5-5	.	TRBJ2-1	CASSLEGVNNEQFF	TGTGCCAGCAGCTTGGAGGGGGTAAACAATGAGCAGTTCTTC
11	.	TRBV19	.	TRBJ1-1	CASSGDTEAFF	TGTGCCTCGTCAGGGGACACTGAAGCTTTCTTT
15	.	TRBV4-3	.	TRBJ1-2	CASSQVLGGRGGYTF	TGCGCCAGCAGCCAAGTGCTTGGAGGGAGGGGTGGCTACACCTTC
14	.	TRBV19	.	TRBJ2-7	CASSFRQTYYEQYF	TGTGCCAGTAGTTTTAGACAGACCTACTACGAGCAGTACTTC
14	.	TRBV7-9	.	TRBJ2-7	CASSLRYGFYEQYF	TGTGCCAGCAGCTTAAGGTATGGATTCTACGAGCAGTACTTC
15	.	TRBV5-1	.	TRBJ1-6	CASSAERDRYSPLHF	TGCGCCAGCAGCGCGGAAAGAGACAGATATTCACCCCTCCACTTT
12	.	TRBV25-1	once	TRBJ1-1	CATADSNTEAFF	TGTGCCACAGCGGACAGCAACACTGAAGCTTTCTTT
12	TRBD1	TRBV6-5	.	TRBJ1-4	CASRGDREKLFF	TGTGCCAGCAGAGGGGACAGGGAAAAACTGTTTTTT
14	.	TRBV2	.	TRBJ2-5	CASSETSGQETQYF	TGTGCCAGCAGTGAAACTAGTGGGCAAGAGACCCAGTACTTC